The next 27 T cell receptor beta chains were all read from a single sample in a study of beta chain features in type 1 diabetes (dated by TCRdb to about 2018). To prepare the library, the immunoSEQ multiplex PCR assay was applied. All of the isolated RNA was reverse transcribed with the High Capacity cDNA Reverse Transcription Kit, so expressed TCRB transcripts were sequenced. Imported from immuneACCESS, the table was reduced by TCRdb to in-frame sequences with V and J called. These copies leave out some clones; in studies compared against another copy, an unresolved V gene accounts for under half, and the cause of the remainder is not known. In this sample the table shows 300,000 to 350,000 clones, roughly 8% of which occur a single time. Clones ranked in the top ten supply approximately 0.47% of the sample. Sequencing was performed on central memory CD4+ T cells from blood. Receptors originate from a woman aged 18-29 years in good health.

V and J are TRBV15 and TRBJ2-1; D is undetermined. Germline lookup yields CDR1 LNHNV and CDR2 YYDKDF (reference sequence). This CDR3 is built from 15 residues. The ends were cut back, 3 bases at V and 9 bases at J, with 18 bases in the middle. The CDR3: CATSRQSGSLGEQFF. In nucleotides, the CDR3 is TGTGCCACCAGCAGGCAGTCCGGCTCCCTCGGTGAGCAGTTCTTC.

The chain joins TRBV7-2 to TRBJ2-5; the D call may be TRBD1 or TRBD2 (5 bases each). Looked up from germline, CDR1 is SGHTA and CDR2 is FQGNSA. The CDR3 runs to 14 residues. V was pared by 4 bases and J by 4 bases, with 13 bases between. Here the CDR3 reads CASSWWGSGETQYF. CDR3 bases: TGTGCCAGCAGCTGGTGGGGGTCAGGAGAGACCCAGTACTTC.

This clone has only a few counts. The genes are TRBV2 and TRBJ1-2; 8 nucleotides match TRBD1. With 4 bases clipped from V and 13 bases from J, the junction kept 8 bases outside the gene matches. The germline CDR1 and CDR2 sequences are SNHLY and FYNNEI. CDR3 size: 12 residues. In DNA, the CDR3 is TGTGCCAGCAGTGGGACAGGGTCCTGGCTCACCTTC. This encodes CASSGTGSWLTF.

The J gene is TRBJ2-2, the V gene TRBV5-1; maybe TRBD2 (6 bases). The V gene lost 1 base and the J gene lost 7 bases, with 8 bases spanning the gap. The CDR3 is 13 residues long. The V gene's germline CDR1 is SGHRS and CDR2 YFSETQ. The CDR3 DNA is TGCGCCAGCAGCTTGAGGGAGGTCGGGGAGCTGTTTTTT. Translating it yields CASSLREVGELFF.

This clone was observed a few times. The chain couples TRBV11-1 to TRBJ2-1; D is possibly TRBD1 (5 bases). The CDR3 is 15 residues long. Between the trimmed V and J ends, which lost 4 bases and 3 bases, there was a span of 13 bases. CDR1 and CDR2 (germline): SGHAT, FQDESV (reference sequence). DNA for the CDR3: TGTGCCAGCAGCTACCCTGACAGACTCTACAATGAGCAGTTCTTC. Translating it yields CASSYPDRLYNEQFF.

This clone was seen ten or more times. V usage is TRBV7-2 and J usage is TRBJ1-1, with 10 bases identical to TRBD1. V shed 6 bases, J shed 5 bases, and the junction held 6 bases outside the gene matches. The CDR3 is 14 amino acids. Germline V CDR1 and CDR2: SGHTA, FQGNSA. CDR3 nucleotide sequence: TGTGCCAGCAGACGCGACAGGGGGCGAACTGAAGCTTTCTTT. This sequence encodes CASRRDRGRTEAFF.

The chain uses TRBV7-8 and TRBJ1-2; D is unresolved. CDR1 and CDR2 (germline): SGHVS, FQNEAQ. The CDR3 consists of 17 residues. V lost 1 base and J 4 bases, leaving 19 bases between the germline ends. In nucleotides, the CDR3 is TGTGCCAGCAGCTTAGGGCTTATGAAAGCCCGCGGCTATGGCTACACCTTC. Amino acids: CASSLGLMKARGYGYTF.

This clone came up many times. The V call is TRBV2, the J call TRBJ2-7; D is unclear. CDR3 length equals 13 residues. The germline gives CDR1 SNHLY, CDR2 FYNNEI. The V end was cut by 7 bases, the J end by 3 bases, with 13 bases between. This chain's CDR3 is CASTEFGHYEQYF. DNA of the CDR3: TGTGCCAGCACAGAATTCGGGCACTACGAGCAGTACTTC. The full variable domain, in which reference TRBV2 and TRBJ2-7 provide the parts outside the CDR3, is EPEVTQTPSHQVTQMGQEVILRCVPISNHLYFYWYRQILGQKVEFLVSFYNNEISEKSEIFDDQFSVERPDGSNFTLKIRSTKLEDSAMYFCASTEFGHYEQYFGPGTRLTVT.

The rearrangement links TRBV11-2 to TRBJ1-2; D gene ambiguous. Trimming took 0 bases from V and 4 from J, leaving 15 bases between them. The length of the CDR3 is 16 residues. Looked up from germline, CDR1 is SGHAT and CDR2 is FQNNGV. The CDR3 region is CASSLDRKGSSYGYTF. Written as DNA, the CDR3 is TGTGCCAGCAGCTTAGATCGGAAAGGGTCGAGCTATGGCTACACCTTC. Full variable domain (outside the CDR3, taken from reference TRBV11-2 and TRBJ1-2): EAGVAQSPRYKIIEKRQSVAFWCNPISGHATLYWYQQILGQGPKLLIQFQNNGVVDDSQLPKDRFSAERLKGVDSTLKIQPAKLEDSAVYLCASSLDRKGSSYGYTFGSGTRLTVV.

This clone has at least ten counts. This chain joins TRBV7-9 and TRBJ2-4; D is perhaps TRBD1 or TRBD2 (6 bases each). V lost 11 bases to trimming and J lost 7 bases, with 21 bases between them. The germline V gene encodes CDR1 SEHNR and CDR2 FQNEAQ (reference sequence). The CDR3 length is 14 residues. CDR3 protein: CASSSGAAWNIQYF. In DNA form, the CDR3 reads TGTGCCTCTAGTTCGGGGGCTGCTTGGAACATTCAGTACTTC.

Note on this clone: Other DNA sequences in the same sample also yield this CDR3. V usage is TRBV2 and J usage is TRBJ2-7; D ambiguous. Trimming took 6 bases from V and 1 from J, leaving 7 bases between them. Germline V gene lookup returns CDR1 SNHLY and CDR2 FYNNEI. The CDR3 is 12 residues long. The CDR3 here is CASSGQSYEQYF. The CDR3 DNA follows: TGTGCCAGCAGCGGTCAGTCCTACGAGCAGTACTTC.

The V call is TRBV10-3, the J call TRBJ2-1; D unresolved. Trimming shortened V by 1 base and J by 9 bases, and 7 bases separated the two germline ends. Germline V gene data show CDR1 as ENHRY and CDR2 as SYGVKD. This CDR3 has 12 residues. The CDR3 region has the DNA TGTGCCATCAGTGAGTATATTGCTGAGCAGTTCTTC. Its translation is CAISEYIAEQFF.

The rearrangement joins TRBV18 to TRBJ2-1, with 10 bases identical to TRBD1. Germline V CDR1 and CDR2: KGHSH, LQKENI. The CDR3 sequence is 15 residues long. The junction had 11 bases not matched to a gene; V was cut back by 6 bases and J by 9 bases. The CDR3 is CASSRQGALGGEQFF. The CDR3 coding sequence is TGTGCCAGCTCTCGACAGGGGGCTTTGGGAGGTGAGCAGTTCTTC. The whole variable domain, filled in from reference TRBV18 and TRBJ2-1, reads NAGVMQNPRHLVRRRGQEARLRCSPMKGHSHVYWYRQLPEEGLKFMVYLQKENIIDESGMPKERFSAEFPKEGPSILRIQQVVRGDSAAYFCASSRQGALGGEQFFGPGTRLTVL.

This clone has more than one count but fewer than ten. The chain couples TRBV7-8 to TRBJ2-5; 7 bases line up with TRBD2. V shed 4 bases, J shed 5 bases, and the junction held 7 bases outside the gene matches. Germline values: CDR1 SGHVS, CDR2 FQNEAQ. The CDR3 has 14 amino acids. The CDR3 protein is CASSSITLAETQYF. The CDR3 DNA sequence: TGTGCCAGCAGCTCGATCACACTAGCGGAGACCCAGTACTTC. The variable domain in full, completed from reference TRBV7-8 and TRBJ2-5, reads GAGVSQSPRYKVAKRGQDVALRCDPISGHVSLFWYQQALGQGPEFLTYFQNEAQLDKSGLPSDRFFAERPEGSVSTLKIQRTQQEDSAVYLCASSSITLAETQYFGPGTRLLVL.

The table lists this clone with many counts. The genes are TRBV2 and TRBJ2-1; no clear D gene. The CDR3 has 13 amino acids. V was trimmed by 9 bases and J by 9 bases, leaving 18 bases between them. The V gene's germline CDR1 is SNHLY and CDR2 FYNNEI. The CDR3, as DNA: TGTGCCAGTCGACGTGGGCTACAATCTGAGCAGTTCTTC. This translates into CASRRGLQSEQFF.

This clone came up a few times. The rearrangement joins TRBV27 to TRBJ1-1; TRBD1 is a possible D gene (5 bases). This CDR3 region has 16 residues. The V end was cut by 2 bases, the J end by 4 bases, with 17 bases between. CDR1 and CDR2 from the germline V gene are MNHEY and SMNVEV (reference sequence). CDR3 residues: CASSLLPLRGSTEAFF. As DNA, the CDR3 is TGTGCCAGCAGTTTACTCCCCCTGAGGGGAAGCACTGAAGCTTTCTTT.

This clone was counted a few times. This chain links TRBV5-1 with TRBJ2-7, with D hard to call. CDR1 and CDR2 (germline): SGHRS, YFSETQ. This CDR3 is 14 amino acids long. Trimming removed 1 base from V and 0 bases from J, with 8 bases in between. The CDR3 coding sequence is TGCGCCAGCAGCTTGTCGATGGGCTCCTACGAGCAGTACTTC. As protein: CASSLSMGSYEQYF. The full variable domain, with the rest looked up from reference TRBV5-1 and TRBJ2-7, is KAGVTQTPRYLIKTRGQQVTLSCSPISGHRSVSWYQQTPGQGLQFLFEYFSETQRNKGNFPGRFSGRQFSNSRSEMNVSTLELGDSALYLCASSLSMGSYEQYFGPGTRLTVT.

Only a few counts were recorded for this clone. The genes are TRBV10-3 and TRBJ2-6; D uncertain. V dropped 10 bases and J dropped 4 bases, with 8 bases sitting between them. From germline, CDR1 is ENHRY and CDR2 SYGVKD. This CDR3 has 12 amino acids. The CDR3 DNA follows: TGTGCCACCAGCTCCGGGGCCAACGTCCTGACTTTC. Translating gives CATSSGANVLTF.

The rearrangement links TRBV7-3 to TRBJ2-2; D perhaps matches TRBD2 (6 bases). Trimming pared 5 bases from V and 7 bases from J, leaving 11 bases between. The germline CDR1 and CDR2 sequences are SGHTA and FQGTGA. CDR3 length: 13 amino acids. The DNA for the CDR3 is TGTGCCAGCAGCCAAGAGGAGGGCGGGGAGCTGTTTTTT. Translation gives CASSQEEGGELFF.

This chain joins TRBV19 and TRBJ2-1; D possibly corresponds to TRBD1 (7 bases). Germline assignment: CDR1 LNHDA and CDR2 SQIVND (reference sequence). V lost 7 bases, J lost 8 bases, and 18 bases lay in between. The CDR3 contains 14 residues. CDR3 residues: CASNSLDREDEQFF. CDR3 nucleotides: TGTGCCAGTAACTCCCTTGACAGGGAGGATGAGCAGTTCTTC.

This clone was recorded a few times. This chain joins TRBV4-1 and TRBJ2-3, with D perhaps TRBD2 (6 bases). The V end was cut by 1 base, the J end by 0 bases, with 14 bases between. The CDR3 has 17 residues. CDR1 is MGHRA, CDR2 YSYEKL, per germline. The DNA of the CDR3 is TGCGCCAGCAGCCAAGTTCTCGTCGGGACTAGCACAGATACGCAGTATTTT. Protein product: CASSQVLVGTSTDTQYF.

The rearrangement joins TRBV6-4 to TRBJ1-1; D perhaps matches TRBD1 (6 bases). V lost 5 bases and J 10 bases, leaving 17 bases between the germline ends. The CDR3 covers 13 residues. Germline CDR1 and CDR2: MRHNA and SNTAGT. The CDR3 loop is CASSSNSQGSAFF. For the CDR3, the DNA is TGTGCCAGCAGTTCAAACTCACAGGGATCAGCTTTCTTT.

The CDR3 spells CASSPLFRVRGGEQYF. The CDR3 DNA follows: TGTGCCAGCAGTCCCCTCTTTCGGGTGAGGGGAGGCGAGCAGTACTTC. The rearrangement links TRBV28 to TRBJ2-7, with D perhaps TRBD2 (6 bases). V lost 5 bases to trimming and J lost 6 bases, with 23 bases between them. This CDR3 is built from 16 residues. Germline V gives CDR1 MDHEN, CDR2 SYDVKM.

This clone has more than one count but fewer than ten. The chain has TRBV19 and TRBJ2-7; 8 bases agree with TRBD1. CDR1 is LNHDA and CDR2 is SQIVND in the germline V gene (reference sequence). Trimming cost V 5 bases and J 6 bases; bases outside gene matches: 9. The length of the CDR3 is 14 residues. CDR3: CASSRGQGASEQYF. In DNA form, the CDR3 reads TGTGCCAGTAGTCGTGGACAGGGTGCCTCCGAGCAGTACTTC.

The table lists this clone with a few counts. The chain couples TRBV2 to TRBJ2-1, with D unclear. Germline CDR1 SNHLY, CDR2 FYNNEI. The CDR3 is made up of 14 amino acids. V lost 4 bases and J 4 bases, leaving 11 bases between the germline ends. The CDR3: CASSVSKGYNEQFF. The CDR3 DNA reads TGTGCCAGCAGTGTATCCAAAGGATACAATGAGCAGTTCTTC.

This rearrangement joins TRBV5-6 to TRBJ2-2; no reliable D call. Germline V gene data show CDR1 as SGHDT and CDR2 as YYEEEE. Trimming left V 4 bases short and J 1 base short, with 8 bases between. This CDR3 has 14 residues. The CDR3 nucleotides read TGTGCCAGCAGCCGTACAGTGAACACCGGGGAGCTGTTTTTT. It translates to CASSRTVNTGELFF.

V gene TRBV28 combines with J gene TRBJ2-2; D is possibly TRBD2 (6 bases). Germline lookup yields CDR1 MDHEN and CDR2 SYDVKM. This CDR3 has 15 residues. Trimming shortened V by 7 bases and J by 3 bases, and 15 bases separated the two germline ends. CDR3 region: CASMRLGRDTGELFF. The CDR3 DNA reads as TGTGCCAGCATGAGACTAGGCAGGGACACCGGGGAGCTGTTTTTT.